Shown below are 7 T cell receptor beta chains from a single sample sequenced in a study of T cell responses to AZD1222 COVID-19 vaccine. The data were produced by immunoSEQ multiplex PCR, yet TCRdb's version contains in-frame clones alone and is incomplete. The data hold 100,000 to 150,000 clones, with 75% to 85% observed a single time. The sample was peripheral blood, taken 28 days after the second AZD1222 dose. Every receptor here comes from an adult who received the AZD1222 COVID-19 vaccine.

CDR3 residues: CASSQVYQGTALYEQYF. Here the CDR3 DNA reads TGCGCCAGCAGCCAAGTGTACCAGGGGACCGCCCTCTACGAGCAGTACTTC. The V gene is TRBV4-3, the J gene TRBJ2-7; maybe TRBD1 (6 bases). The V end was cut by 1 base, the J end by 3 bases, with 19 bases between. Germline lookup yields CDR1 LGHNA and CDR2 YSLEER. The CDR3 loop spans 17 amino acids.

The chain is built from TRBV14 and TRBJ2-4; perhaps TRBD1 as D (6 bases). Trimming took 0 bases from V and 14 from J, leaving 14 bases between them. This CDR3 is built from 13 residues. In germline, CDR1 is SGHDN, CDR2 FVKESK. CDR3 amino acids: CASSQDNDRPEYF. The CDR3 DNA follows: TGTGCCAGCAGCCAAGATAATGACAGGCCGGAGTACTTC.

The gene calls are TRBV5-4 and TRBJ1-4; 8 bases map to TRBD1. CDR3 length: 14 amino acids. Germline lookup yields CDR1 SGHNT and CDR2 YYREEE (reference sequence). With 4 bases clipped from V and 5 bases from J, the junction kept 4 bases outside the gene matches. This chain's CDR3 is CASSRTGRNEKLFF. CDR3 coding DNA: TGTGCCAGCAGCCGGACAGGGAGGAATGAAAAACTGTTTTTT. The full variable domain, rest sourced from reference TRBV5-4 and TRBJ1-4, is ETGVTQSPTHLIKTRGQQVTLRCSSQSGHNTVSWYQQALGQGPQFIFQYYREEENGRGNFPPRFSGLQFPNYSSELNVNALELDDSALYLCASSRTGRNEKLFFGSGTQLSVL.

The sample holds a few counts of this clone. This chain uses TRBV28 with TRBJ2-3, with 13 nucleotides matching TRBD2. Trimming at V came to 4 bases and at J to 9 bases, leaving 10 bases not matched to a gene. Per the germline V gene, CDR1 is MDHEN and CDR2 is SYDVKM. The CDR3 sequence is 16 residues long. CDR3 sequence (DNA): TGTGCCAGCAGTTCTGCCGGGACTAGCGGGGCTTACACGCAGTATTTT. This sequence encodes CASSSAGTSGAYTQYF.

Of note for this clone: Other DNA sequences in this specimen translate into the identical CDR3. The rearrangement links TRBV9 to TRBJ2-5; 9 positions match TRBD2. Germline V gives CDR1 SGDLS, CDR2 YYNGEE. The CDR3 covers 18 residues. V lost 0 bases to trimming and J lost 1 base; unmatched junction nucleotides: 10. The CDR3 region is CASSVGVSGGPTQETQYF. The CDR3 DNA follows: TGTGCCAGCAGCGTAGGGGTTAGCGGGGGCCCTACCCAAGAGACCCAGTACTTC.

This clone was recorded only once. DNA of the CDR3: TGTGCCAGCAGCCAAGAGGGCTCCAAACAGTCTAGCGGGGTCGATACCGGGGAGCTGTTTTTT. Encoded protein: CASSQEGSKQSSGVDTGELFF. The chain recombines TRBV3-1 (or the pseudogene TRBV3-2) with TRBJ2-2; 9 bases fit TRBD2. With 0 bases clipped from V and 5 bases from J, the junction kept 19 bases outside the gene matches. Germline-derived CDR1 and CDR2 are LGHDT and YNNKEL (reference sequence). The CDR3 runs to 21 residues.

The chain links TRBV19 to TRBJ1-1; no clear D gene. The CDR3 extends over 14 amino acids. Trimming removed 5 bases from V and 3 bases from J, with 13 bases in between. From germline, CDR1 is LNHDA and CDR2 SQIVND (reference sequence). The DNA of the CDR3 is TGTGCCAGTAGTCACGGGTTGACTTACACTGAAGCTTTCTTT. As protein: CASSHGLTYTEAFF.